The 20 T cell receptor beta chains below all came from one sample that was sequenced in a study of graft-versus-host responses after intestinal transplantation. Profiled with immunoSEQ multiplex PCR; TCRdb holds only in-frame clones, not every one. The sample holds about 50,000 clones; 70% to 85% are singletons and the top ten take about 0.42%. These TCRs are of unknown antigen specificity. Sequenced here: unstimulated CD4+ T cells sorted from spleen or lymph node cells, sampled before transplant. The receptors shown here come from a human donor who was the organ donor for an intestinal transplant.

This chain connects TRBV10-3 to TRBJ2-3, with D tentatively TRBD2 (6 bases). Per the germline V gene, CDR1 is ENHRY and CDR2 is SYGVKD. The V and J ends lost 4 bases and 2 bases respectively, with 13 bases between them. CDR3 length: 15 amino acids. As DNA, the CDR3 is TGTGCCATCAGTGTGACTAGTACGGTCACAGATACGCAGTATTTT. The encoded protein is CAISVTSTVTDTQYF.

V and J are TRBV25-1 and TRBJ2-3; no firm D call. V shed 2 bases and J shed 2 bases, with 14 bases lying between them. Germline V gene lookup returns CDR1 MGHDK and CDR2 SYGVNS. The CDR3 loop spans 16 amino acids. The CDR3 DNA follows: TGTGCCAGCAGTGAAAAAGTTGGCGTTCTCACAGATACGCAGTATTTT. This encodes CASSEKVGVLTDTQYF.

The chain joins TRBV6-1 to TRBJ1-1; unclear D gene. CDR3 length equals 12 residues. The germline gives CDR1 MNHNS, CDR2 SASEGT. Trimming pared 5 bases from V and 3 bases from J, leaving 7 bases between. The CDR3 sequence: CASSFLDTEAFF. The DNA for the CDR3 is TGTGCCAGCAGTTTTTTGGACACTGAAGCTTTCTTT.

This chain links TRBV29-1 with TRBJ2-5, with D possibly being TRBD2 (5 bases). Per germline, CDR1 SQVTM and CDR2 ANQGSEA. The CDR3 covers 13 residues. With 4 bases removed from V and 4 bases from J, the gap between germline ends came to 13 bases. The CDR3 bases are TGCAGCGTTGCTTTCGGACGGGGAGAGACCCAGTACTTC. The encoded protein is CSVAFGRGETQYF.

The V and J genes are TRBV11-3 and TRBJ1-3; 12 nucleotides align to TRBD1. With 5 bases clipped from V and 2 bases from J, the junction kept 7 bases outside the gene matches. Germline loops: CDR1 SGHNT, CDR2 YENEEA. This CDR3 is built from 17 residues. CDR3 in amino acids: CASSPRRDRGPGNTIYF. The CDR3 DNA sequence: TGTGCCAGCAGCCCGAGAAGGGACAGGGGGCCTGGAAACACCATATATTTT.

This clone was seen a few times. The chain is built from TRBV21-1 and TRBJ2-3; TRBD2, the table's D call, lacks a check against the DNA. TRBV21-1 represents a pseudogene. The CDR3 extends over 19 amino acids. This CDR3 is CASGNREGPPKYSTDTQYF. In nucleotides, the CDR3 is TGTGCCAGCGGGAACCGGGAGGGCCCTCCCAAATATAGCACAGATACGCAGTATTTT.

V is TRBV5-4 and J is TRBJ2-2, with 11 bases matching TRBD2. Looked up from germline, CDR1 is SGHNT and CDR2 is YYREEE (reference sequence). Trimming took 5 bases from V and 1 from J; bases not matched to a gene: 4. This CDR3 is 16 amino acids long. For the CDR3, the DNA is TGTGCCAGCAGACCGGGACTAGCGGTGAACACCGGGGAGCTGTTTTTT. This gives the protein CASRPGLAVNTGELFF.

V and J are TRBV27 and TRBJ2-5; D uncertain. There are 12 residues in the CDR3. V lost 3 bases and J 7 bases, leaving 9 bases between the germline ends. Germline V gene sequence: CDR1 MNHEY, CDR2 SMNVEV (reference sequence). In DNA form, the CDR3 reads TGTGCCAGCAGTTTGATGGGTGGGACCCAGTACTTC. Translation gives CASSLMGGTQYF.

This clone has only a few counts. This rearrangement joins TRBV6-1 to TRBJ2-5; 13 bases are a match to TRBD2. Germline lookup yields CDR1 MNHNS and CDR2 SASEGT. V lost 4 bases and J lost 7; bases outside the gene matches: 12. This CDR3 comprises 17 residues. CDR3 sequence (DNA): TGTGCCAGCAGTGCCCTGACTAGCGGGGGGCCCAGGGTGACCCAGTACTTC. This sequence encodes CASSALTSGGPRVTQYF.

The V gene is TRBV10-1, the J gene TRBJ2-5; D call uncertain. The V gene's germline CDR1 is WNHNN and CDR2 SYGVQD (reference sequence). Deletions cut 4 bases from V and 3 bases from J, with 6 bases between. This CDR3 is built from 12 residues. CDR3 loop: CASSGFEETQYF. CDR3 nucleotide sequence: TGCGCCAGCAGTGGGTTTGAAGAGACCCAGTACTTC.

In this sample, this clone turned up a few times. The rearrangement links TRBV7-9 to TRBJ2-7, with TRBD2 matching 12 bases. Germline-derived CDR1 and CDR2 are SEHNR and FQNEAQ (reference sequence). The CDR3 extends over 15 amino acids. V lost 3 bases to trimming and J lost 0 bases; unmatched junction nucleotides: 0. CDR3 nucleotides: TGTGCCAGCAGCTTGACTAGCGGGAGCTCCTACGAGCAGTACTTC. Amino acids: CASSLTSGSSYEQYF.

The V call is TRBV5-8, the J call TRBJ1-2; D perhaps matches TRBD1 (5 bases). Germline V gene lookup returns CDR1 SGHTS and CDR2 YDEGEE. Between the trimmed V and J ends, which lost 0 bases and 7 bases, there was a span of 22 bases. The CDR3 consists of 17 residues. Here the CDR3 reads CASSLVLGHSRGGGYTF. The CDR3 DNA sequence: TGTGCCAGCAGCTTGGTTCTTGGACACTCGCGTGGCGGTGGCTACACCTTC.

This rearrangement joins TRBV7-9 to TRBJ2-5; no clear D. The germline CDR1 and CDR2 sequences are SEHNR and FQNEAQ (reference sequence). Trimming left V 0 bases short and J 2 bases short, with 7 bases between. There are 14 residues in the CDR3. The DNA for the CDR3 is TGTGCCAGCAGCTTAGCGGTCTATCAAGAGACCCAGTACTTC. Translation: CASSLAVYQETQYF.

V usage is TRBV30 and J usage is TRBJ1-3; 9 nucleotides match TRBD1. With V trimmed by 3 bases and J by 0 bases, 12 bases remained unmatched. CDR1 and CDR2 from the germline V gene are GTSNPN and SVGIG (reference sequence). The CDR3 extends over 18 amino acids. CDR3 sequence reads: CAWSRDRALTISGNTIYF. The CDR3 nucleotides read TGTGCCTGGAGCCGGGACAGGGCCCTAACAATCTCTGGAAACACCATATATTTT.

The chain links TRBV4-2 to TRBJ2-5; TRBD1 agrees at 11 bases. The CDR3 is made up of 17 amino acids. J gave up 6 bases and V 1 base, and 10 bases lay outside the gene matches. The germline CDR1 and CDR2 sequences are LGHNA and YNFKEQ. This chain's CDR3 is CASSQATTGQGAKTQYF. In DNA, the CDR3 is TGTGCCAGCAGCCAAGCAACTACTGGACAGGGGGCGAAGACCCAGTACTTC.

The chain combines TRBV6-5 with TRBJ1-2; D perhaps matches TRBD1 (6 bases). Trimming took off 6 bases at V and 5 bases at J, with 19 bases between the two ends. The CDR3 covers 15 residues. Germline loops: CDR1 MNHEY, CDR2 SVGAGI. The CDR3 nucleotides are TGTGCCAGCAGCCCCTCTGGGGGCCAGGGTTATGGCTACACCTTC. This gives the protein CASSPSGGQGYGYTF.

This clone was seen just once. V gene TRBV4-1 combines with J gene TRBJ2-7, with TRBD1 matching 9 bases. The germline CDR1 and CDR2 sequences are MGHRA and YSYEKL. CDR3 length: 16 amino acids. Trimming cost V 4 bases and J 2 bases; bases outside gene matches: 9. The CDR3 sequence is CASSLQPGDRAYEQYF. As DNA, the CDR3 is TGCGCCAGCAGCCTCCAACCCGGGGACAGGGCCTACGAGCAGTACTTC.

V gene TRBV5-1 combines with J gene TRBJ2-2; 13 bases match TRBD2. Germline V gives CDR1 SGHRS, CDR2 YFSETQ. After removal of 3 bases from V and 5 bases from J, the junction contained 10 bases not matched to a gene. The length of the CDR3 is 18 residues. Written as DNA, the CDR3 is TGCGCCAGCAGCTCGCCAAGGACTAGCGGGAGAGAGACCGGGGAGCTGTTTTTT. It is translated as CASSSPRTSGRETGELFF.

The chain couples TRBV11-2 to TRBJ1-2, with TRBD1 identical over 10 bases. The V segment lost 2 bases and the J segment 2 bases; nucleotides outside the gene matches: 2. CDR1 SGHAT and CDR2 FQNNGV come from the germline V gene. The CDR3 runs to 15 residues. In DNA form, the CDR3 reads TGTGCCAGCAGCTTAAGGGACAGGGGAAACTATGGCTACACCTTC. Protein: CASSLRDRGNYGYTF.

The chain recombines TRBV18 with TRBJ1-1; possibly TRBD1 for D (5 bases). Germline values: CDR1 KGHSH, CDR2 LQKENI. The CDR3 contains 12 residues. Trimming removed 6 bases at V and 7 bases at J, with 12 bases between. The CDR3 spells CASSQRDGEAFF. In nucleotides, the CDR3 is TGTGCCAGCTCGCAAAGGGACGGTGAAGCTTTCTTT.